This T cell receptor (beta chain) was documented in a study of beta chain features in type 1 diabetes. The overall study: Sorted cells examined across all samples numbered 100 million to 140 million. Whole-study findings and limits: cDNA sequencing could over-represent cells with high TCR expression. The similarity of naive, central memory and Treg TCRB repertoires appeared greater among patients than among healthy donors. Patients with Type 1 diabetes showed moderately but significantly shorter TCRB CDR3s in all four CD4+ subsets.

Purity exceeded 98% in all sorted populations. Every bit of the isolated RNA underwent reverse transcription, so sequencing read expressed TCRB transcripts. TCRdb's copy holds only in-frame clones and misses some; the assay was immunoSEQ multiplex PCR. The table includes about 26,000 clones, under 50% detected once. This CDR3 comprises 15 residues. V lost 6 bases and J lost 9, with 21 bases in between. CDR1 is SGHTA, CDR2 FQGNSA, per germline. In this sample, this clone turned up a few times. The antigen remains unidentified. The V gene is TRBV7-2, the J gene TRBJ2-1, with a weak D call TRBD2 (6 bases). Sequenced sample: stem cell memory CD4+ T cells from blood. The receptor was isolated from a man younger than 45 with type 1 diabetes. The CDR3 spells CASRPKREAVSEQFF. DNA for the CDR3: TGTGCCAGCAGACCCAAAAGGGAGGCCGTCAGTGAGCAGTTCTTC.